Included here is one T cell receptor (beta chain) sequence, with context. As yet, its antigen is unknown. The entry originates in a study of persistence of HIV-infected CD4 T cells. Study-level background: Donors had been on suppressive ART for a median of around eight years.

The immunoSEQ assay was version 4, run in survey mode. Only in-frame clones appear in the TCRdb table, and some are missing; sequencing was by immunoSEQ multiplex PCR. The profile shows about 33,000 clones, more than 75% of them singletons. Overall study findings and caveats: TCRbeta richness was lower in CMV- and Gag-responding cells than in anti-CD3/anti-CD28-responding cells.

This CDR3 is 16 amino acids long. Germline CDR1 is KGHSH and CDR2 is LQKENI. Between the trimmed V and J ends, which lost 2 bases and 1 base, there was a span of 11 bases. The stimulus was an HIV-1 Gag 15-mer peptide pool, about 1.1 ug/peptide/mL. CD40L-negative CD69-negative CD45RO-high memory CD4+ T cells were sorted as populations depleted of antigen-responding cells. Adults with HIV-1 started suppressive ART while chronically infected. This clonotype was sampled from an adult with HIV. The donor label of this sample is uncertain. The rearrangement joins TRBV18 to TRBJ2-2, with D unresolved. The sample consisted of cultured CD4+ T cells from PBMCs, taken from a patient who received antiretroviral therapy. The CDR3 bases are TGTGCCAGCTCACCAGAATCTTGGGGGAACACCGGGGAGCTGTTTTTT. It translates to CASSPESWGNTGELFF.